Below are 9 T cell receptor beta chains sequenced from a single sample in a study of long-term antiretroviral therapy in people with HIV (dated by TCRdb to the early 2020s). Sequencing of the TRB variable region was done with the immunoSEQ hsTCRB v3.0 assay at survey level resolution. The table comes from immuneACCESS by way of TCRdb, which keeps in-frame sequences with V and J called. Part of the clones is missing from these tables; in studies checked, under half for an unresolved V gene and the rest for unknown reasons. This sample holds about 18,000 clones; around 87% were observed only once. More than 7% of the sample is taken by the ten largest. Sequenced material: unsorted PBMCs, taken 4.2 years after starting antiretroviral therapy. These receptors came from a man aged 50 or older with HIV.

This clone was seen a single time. CDR3 sequence: CASSPLSTGELFF. CDR3 nucleotide sequence: TGTGCCAGCTCACCACTAAGCACCGGGGAGCTGTTTTTT. This sequence joins TRBV18 and TRBJ2-2; no definite D call. The V gene's germline CDR1 is KGHSH and CDR2 LQKENI. The CDR3 length is 13 residues. The ends were cut back, 1 base at V and 4 bases at J, with 4 bases in the middle.

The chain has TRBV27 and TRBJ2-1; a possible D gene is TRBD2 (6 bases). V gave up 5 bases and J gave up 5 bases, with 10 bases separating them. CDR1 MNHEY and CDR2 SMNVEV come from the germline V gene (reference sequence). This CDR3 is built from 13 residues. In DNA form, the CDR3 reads TGTGCCAGCAGTCCGCTAGCGAACAATGAGCAGTTCTTC. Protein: CASSPLANNEQFF.

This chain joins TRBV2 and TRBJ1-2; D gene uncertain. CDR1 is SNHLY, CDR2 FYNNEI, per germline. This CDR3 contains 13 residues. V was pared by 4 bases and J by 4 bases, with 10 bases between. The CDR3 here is CASSVLGLYGYTF. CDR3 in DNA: TGTGCCAGCAGTGTACTCGGACTCTATGGCTACACCTTC.

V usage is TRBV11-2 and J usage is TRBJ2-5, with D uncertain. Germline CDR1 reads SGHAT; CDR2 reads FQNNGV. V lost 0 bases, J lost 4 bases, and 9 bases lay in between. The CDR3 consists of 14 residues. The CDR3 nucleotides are TGTGCCAGCAGCTTAGAATTTCTTCCAGAGACCCAGTACTTC. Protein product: CASSLEFLPETQYF.

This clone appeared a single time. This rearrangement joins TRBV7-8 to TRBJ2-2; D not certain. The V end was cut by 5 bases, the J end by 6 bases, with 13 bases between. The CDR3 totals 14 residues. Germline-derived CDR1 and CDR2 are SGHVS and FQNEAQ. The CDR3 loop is CASSRAHGAGELFF. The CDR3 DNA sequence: TGTGCCAGCAGCCGAGCACACGGAGCCGGGGAGCTGTTTTTT.

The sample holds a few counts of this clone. In nucleotides, the CDR3 is TGTGCCAGCAGCTTAGAATATAGCTCCTACGAGCAGTACTTC. Encoded protein: CASSLEYSSYEQYF. The V gene is TRBV11-2, the J gene TRBJ2-7; no clear D. V was shortened by 0 bases and J by 0 bases, with 6 bases between the two germline ends. The CDR3 is 14 residues long. Germline-derived CDR1 and CDR2 are SGHAT and FQNNGV.

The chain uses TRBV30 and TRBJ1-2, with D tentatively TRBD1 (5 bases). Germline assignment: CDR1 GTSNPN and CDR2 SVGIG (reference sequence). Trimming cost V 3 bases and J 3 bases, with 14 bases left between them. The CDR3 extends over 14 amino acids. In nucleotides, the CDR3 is TGTGCCTGGAGCACCGCCGGGGCTGACTATGGCTACACCTTC. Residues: CAWSTAGADYGYTF.

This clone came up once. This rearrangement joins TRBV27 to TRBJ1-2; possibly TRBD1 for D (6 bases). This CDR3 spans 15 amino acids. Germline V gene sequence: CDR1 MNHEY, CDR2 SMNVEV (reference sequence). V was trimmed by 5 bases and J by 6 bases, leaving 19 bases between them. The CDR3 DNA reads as TGTGCCAGCAGTGGGTTGGGGGCAGGGAAGCATGGCTACACCTTC. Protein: CASSGLGAGKHGYTF.

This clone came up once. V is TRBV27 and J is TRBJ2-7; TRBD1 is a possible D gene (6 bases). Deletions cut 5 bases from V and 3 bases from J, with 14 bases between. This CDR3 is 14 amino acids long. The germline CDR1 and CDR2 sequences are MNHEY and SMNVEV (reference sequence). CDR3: CASSPGQLNYEQYF. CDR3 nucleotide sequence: TGTGCCAGCAGTCCTGGACAGCTGAACTACGAGCAGTACTTC.